This TCR beta chain was profiled in a study of blood T cell repertoires in COVID-19. Study in general: Acute-phase and convalescent COVID-19 samples originated in the United States, Italy and Spain. From T cells, B-cell-depleted T cells, or PBMCs came the material, which was cDNA or gDNA.

Authors' processing steps: Amplification of reference gene primers was used by the study to estimate nucleated cell counts. Measured with immunoSEQ multiplex PCR; TCRdb has only the in-frame clones, and not every one. Clone size and V and J calls were adopted from that table, with D and trimming inferred from the DNA. The repertoire holds approximately 170,000 clones, with about 85% as singletons. Germline CDR1 is SGHNT and CDR2 is YENEEA. The CDR3 is 14 residues long. The ends lost 3 bases at V and 4 bases at J; junction bases unmatched: 2. The V gene is TRBV11-3, the J gene TRBJ1-2; 10 bases are a match to TRBD1. Material: peripheral blood. The clonotype was recovered from a woman aged 80 or over in a cohort sampled during active or convalescent COVID-19. Here the CDR3 DNA reads TGTGCCAGCAGCTTGAGGACAGGGGGCTATGGCTACACCTTC. Translated, it gives CASSLRTGGYGYTF.